The 12 T cell receptor beta chains in this list originate from one sample, sequenced in a study of cytomegalovirus exposure and HLA in healthy donors. Method: immunoSEQ multiplex PCR; TCRdb's copy keeps in-frame clones and lacks some. In the table there are fewer than 250,000 clones, approximately 87% of which are singletons. Sequencing was performed on PBMCs. The source is a woman aged 18-29 years in good health and CMV-seronegative.

This clone was seen a single time. The V call is TRBV9, the J call TRBJ1-3; no firm D call. CDR1 SGDLS and CDR2 YYNGEE come from the germline V gene. Trimming shortened V by 0 bases and J by 6 bases, and 4 bases separated the two germline ends. This CDR3 spans 12 amino acids. CDR3 coding DNA: TGTGCCAGCAGCGTAGATCAAAACACCATATATTTT. Translation: CASSVDQNTIYF.

This chain links TRBV4-1 with TRBJ2-3; TRBD2 might be the D (6 bases). The CDR3 totals 17 residues. From germline, CDR1 is MGHRA and CDR2 YSYEKL. V lost 2 bases and J 1 base, leaving 16 bases between the germline ends. The CDR3 loop reads CASSQPGLNRGTDTQYF. DNA for the CDR3: TGCGCCAGCAGCCAACCGGGACTCAATCGGGGCACAGATACGCAGTATTTT.

The chain couples TRBV2 to TRBJ2-5; 8 bases are a match to TRBD2. The CDR3 is 15 amino acids. After removal of 2 bases from V and 5 bases from J, the junction contained 7 bases not matched to a gene. Germline CDR1 is SNHLY and CDR2 is FYNNEI. The CDR3 bases are TGTGCCAGCAGTGAAAACGGACTAGCATTCGAGACCCAGTACTTC. Its protein product is CASSENGLAFETQYF. The whole variable domain, filled in from reference TRBV2 and TRBJ2-5, reads EPEVTQTPSHQVTQMGQEVILRCVPISNHLYFYWYRQILGQKVEFLVSFYNNEISEKSEIFDDQFSVERPDGSNFTLKIRSTKLEDSAMYFCASSENGLAFETQYFGPGTRLLVL.

This clone was observed once. The gene calls are TRBV9 and TRBJ2-1, with D perhaps TRBD1 or TRBD2 (6 bases each). CDR1 and CDR2 from the germline V gene are SGDLS and YYNGEE. The CDR3 length is 15 residues. V lost 0 bases and J 5 bases, leaving 12 bases between the germline ends. The CDR3: CASSVGGGTNNEQFF. CDR3 nucleotide sequence: TGTGCCAGCAGCGTAGGTGGGGGGACAAACAATGAGCAGTTCTTC.

This clone was seen a single time. The chain couples TRBV28 to TRBJ1-2; D remains unclear. This CDR3 has 12 residues. V gave up 6 bases and J gave up 3 bases, with 8 bases separating them. Germline CDR1 reads MDHEN; CDR2 reads SYDVKM. As DNA, the CDR3 is TGTGCCAGCAGGACCAATCACTATGGCTACACCTTC. The encoded protein is CASRTNHYGYTF.

The rearrangement uses TRBV5-1 and TRBJ2-7; D not resolved. V lost 0 bases and J lost 2, with 9 bases in between. CDR1 is SGHRS and CDR2 is YFSETQ in the germline V gene. The CDR3 is 14 amino acids. CDR3 nucleotide sequence: TGCGCCAGCAGCTTGGCTCCTAACCCCTACGAGCAGTACTTC. Protein sequence: CASSLAPNPYEQYF.

This sequence joins TRBV10-1 and TRBJ2-2; D gene ambiguous. The CDR3 totals 13 residues. Germline V gene sequence: CDR1 WNHNN, CDR2 SYGVQD (reference sequence). Trimming shortened V by 3 bases and J by 6 bases, and 8 bases separated the two germline ends. The CDR3 is CASSEWAPGELFF. The CDR3 DNA follows: TGCGCCAGCAGTGAATGGGCCCCCGGGGAGCTGTTTTTT.

This clone showed up just a few times. The rearrangement uses TRBV28 and TRBJ2-7; TRBD2 aligns across 7 bases. The CDR3 totals 15 residues. Germline values: CDR1 MDHEN, CDR2 SYDVKM. V shed 7 bases and J 0 bases; nucleotides not matched to a gene: 9. The CDR3 spells CASTQVGGSSYEQYF. In DNA form, the CDR3 reads TGTGCCAGCACCCAAGTCGGGGGGAGCTCCTACGAGCAGTACTTC.

CDR3 coding DNA: TGCGCCAGCAGCCCGATGGGGACTAGCGGGGGAGCCAAAAACATTCAGTACTTC. This translates into CASSPMGTSGGAKNIQYF. The chain recombines TRBV5-1 with TRBJ2-4, with 14 bases matching TRBD2. The junction had 6 bases not matched to a gene; V was cut back by 4 bases and J by 0 bases. The germline CDR1 and CDR2 sequences are SGHRS and YFSETQ. CDR3 size: 18 residues. The whole variable domain, remainder taken from reference TRBV5-1 and TRBJ2-4, is KAGVTQTPRYLIKTRGQQVTLSCSPISGHRSVSWYQQTPGQGLQFLFEYFSETQRNKGNFPGRFSGRQFSNSRSEMNVSTLELGDSALYLCASSPMGTSGGAKNIQYFGAGTRLSVL.

The V and J genes are TRBV6-5 and TRBJ1-4; a possible D gene is TRBD1 (6 bases). Germline assignment: CDR1 MNHEY and CDR2 SVGAGI. Trimming removed 2 bases at V and 8 bases at J, with 12 bases between. This CDR3 spans 14 amino acids. Written as DNA, the CDR3 is TGTGCCAGCAGTTACGGCGGGACAAGGGAAAAACTGTTTTTT. It codes for CASSYGGTREKLFF.

The genes are TRBV29-1 and TRBJ2-7; 11 bases are shared with TRBD2. The V segment lost 4 bases and the J segment 4 bases; nucleotides outside the gene matches: 3. Germline assignment: CDR1 SQVTM and CDR2 ANQGSEA. The CDR3 is 13 amino acids. The CDR3 DNA is TGCAGCGTTGTGGCTAGCGGGAGGTACGAGCAGTACTTC. Amino acids: CSVVASGRYEQYF.

The V call is TRBV6-5, the J call TRBJ2-1; 7 nucleotides match TRBD2. V trimming: 6 bases; J trimming: 3 bases; junction bases outside the gene matches: 8. The CDR3 contains 15 residues. Germline CDR1 reads MNHEY; CDR2 reads SVGAGI. The CDR3 region is CASSRQAGSYNEQFF. CDR3 bases: TGTGCCAGCAGCCGACAAGCGGGGAGCTACAATGAGCAGTTCTTC.